Sequencing of this T cell receptor beta chain was carried out in a study of CD8+CD57+ T cells in acquired aplastic anemia. Study in general: Each DNA sample taken from sorted CD4+ and CD8+ cells came to approximately 3.3 ug on average. Whole-study results and caveats: Patients and controls shared approximately 28 CD8+ CDR3 sequences. Patient and control CD8+ Simpson's diversity was not significantly different.

Genomic DNA templated the TCR beta VDJ and CDR3 profiling. TCRdb re-called the reads with MiXCR, one entry per CDR3 protein. Of 400,000 to 600,000 distinct CDR3 sequences listed, around 30% were seen once; the top ten hold 0.8% to 0.85%. This clonotype was seen repeatedly, ten times or more. The antigen remains undetermined. Germline-derived CDR1 and CDR2 are SNHLY and FYNNEI. Deletions cut 5 bases from V and 0 bases from J, with 2 bases between. This CDR3 is built from 12 residues. Sequenced patients had shown CD8+CD57+ cell expansion by flow cytometry. This TCR came from a human donor with aplastic anemia. The material sequenced was sorted CD4+, CD8+, or CD8+CD57+ T cells (not recorded which) from PBMCs. V gene TRBV2 combines with J gene TRBJ2-4; unclear D gene. CDR3 region: CASSLAKNIQYF. CDR3 nucleotides: TGTGCCAGCAGTCTAGCCAAAAACATTCAGTACTTC.